The 8 T cell receptor beta chains below come from one sample, sequenced in a study of blood T cells in healthy people across ages. For the second PCR, which ran for 7 to 11 cycles, a sample-barcoded 5' primer and a J-beta primer mix were used. TCRdb re-called the 5' RACE reads through MiXCR, storing one row per CDR3 protein. Here the sample spans some 790,000 distinct CDR3 sequences, more than 25% being singletons. Specimen: blood. Receptors originate from an elderly woman in good health.

This clonotype was seen many times. The CDR3 sequence: CASSSTSNEQFF. The CDR3 nucleotides are TGCGCCAGCAGCTCGACTAGCAATGAGCAGTTCTTC. The J gene is TRBJ2-1, the V gene TRBV5-1; TRBD2 might be the D (6 bases). CDR1 and CDR2 (germline): SGHRS, YFSETQ. V gave up 3 bases and J gave up 6 bases, with 7 bases separating them. The CDR3 covers 12 residues.

This sequence joins TRBV3-1 and TRBJ1-1; D is uncertain. Germline CDR1 is LGHDT and CDR2 is YNNKEL (reference sequence). The CDR3 runs to 14 residues. Trimming pared 4 bases from V and 0 bases from J, leaving 9 bases between. This CDR3 is CASSLKVMNTEAFF. The CDR3 DNA reads TGTGCCAGCAGCCTTAAGGTAATGAACACTGAAGCTTTCTTT.

This rearrangement joins TRBV2 to TRBJ2-7, with a tentative D call TRBD2 (5 bases). Germline V gene sequence: CDR1 SNHLY, CDR2 FYNNEI. The CDR3 is 14 amino acids. The V and J ends lost 7 bases and 0 bases respectively, with 13 bases between them. The CDR3 reads CASKEDGLSYEQYF. The CDR3, as DNA: TGTGCCAGCAAGGAGGACGGACTCTCCTACGAGCAGTACTTC.

The sample holds many counts of this clonotype. This chain joins TRBV12-3 or TRBV12-4 and TRBJ1-5, with D unresolved. The CDR3 spans 14 residues. V gave up 4 bases and J gave up 4 bases, with 11 bases separating them. Written as DNA, the CDR3 is TGTGCCAGCAGTTCTTTAGATGGAAATCAGCCCCAGCATTTT. The encoded protein is CASSSLDGNQPQHF.

V usage is TRBV6-2 or TRBV6-3 and J usage is TRBJ2-1; tentatively, D is TRBD1 or TRBD2 (5 bases each). V shed 6 bases and J shed 15 bases, with 18 bases lying between them. From germline, CDR1 is MNHEY and CDR2 SVGEGT. CDR3 length equals 12 residues. This CDR3 reads CASRDGTTPGFF. DNA for the CDR3: TGTGCCAGCAGAGACGGGACCACCCCTGGGTTCTTC.

The chain recombines TRBV20-1 with TRBJ2-5, with 9 bases fitting TRBD1. This CDR3 is 13 amino acids long. V lost 8 bases to trimming and J lost 7 bases; unmatched junction nucleotides: 11. The V gene's germline CDR1 is DFQATT and CDR2 SNEGSKA (reference sequence). CDR3 amino acids: CSTRITGGPTQYF. CDR3 nucleotides: TGCAGTACCAGAATTACAGGGGGCCCGACCCAGTACTTC.

Written as DNA, the CDR3 is TGTGCCACCCAGTCGGGGGGCCTAATTGTTGAGCAGTACTTC. It is translated as CATQSGGLIVEQYF. V is TRBV5-5 and J is TRBJ2-5; weak D call: TRBD2 (7 bases). Germline loops: CDR1 SGHKS, CDR2 YYEKEE (reference sequence). The V and J ends lost 9 bases and 11 bases respectively, with 26 bases between them. CDR3 length equals 14 residues.

This clonotype was recorded many times. V and J are TRBV6-5 and TRBJ2-2; possibly TRBD2 for D (5 bases). CDR3 length equals 13 residues. Germline assignment: CDR1 MNHEY and CDR2 SVGAGI. Trimming pared 6 bases from V and 6 bases from J, leaving 11 bases between. The CDR3 DNA reads TGTGCCAGCAGACTCGACGGGGCCGGGGAGCTGTTTTTT. Amino acids: CASRLDGAGELFF.